This TCR beta chain appears in the sequencing data of a study of technical replicates of blood from a handful of donors. V trimming: 4 bases; J trimming: 3 bases; junction bases outside the gene matches: 6. Germline-derived CDR1 and CDR2 are SGHKS and YYEKEE (reference sequence). The CDR3 runs 14 residues. This clone is a singleton in its sample. The assay was immunoSEQ multiplex PCR, and TCRdb's table has in-frame clones only and misses some. The sample has around 80,000 clones; around nine tenths are singletons. This chain connects TRBV5-5 to TRBJ2-5, with 7 bases fitting TRBD2. Sequencing input: T cells isolated from PBMCs. This receptor was taken from a human donor in good health. This CDR3 reads CASSRFLAEETQYF. The CDR3 nucleotides are TGTGCCAGCAGCCGTTTTCTAGCGGAAGAGACCCAGTACTTC.